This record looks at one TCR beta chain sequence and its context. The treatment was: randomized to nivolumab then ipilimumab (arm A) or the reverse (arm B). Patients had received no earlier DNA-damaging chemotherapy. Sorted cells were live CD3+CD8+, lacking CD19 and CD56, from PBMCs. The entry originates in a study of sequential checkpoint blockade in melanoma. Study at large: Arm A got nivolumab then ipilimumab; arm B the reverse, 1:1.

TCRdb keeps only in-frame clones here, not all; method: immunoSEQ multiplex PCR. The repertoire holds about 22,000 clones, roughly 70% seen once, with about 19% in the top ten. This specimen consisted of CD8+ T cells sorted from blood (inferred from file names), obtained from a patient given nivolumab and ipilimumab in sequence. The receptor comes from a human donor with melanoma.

CDR3 residues: CASSSGTGVDTQYF. The CDR3 bases are TGTGCCAGCAGCTCTGGGACAGGGGTAGATACGCAGTATTTT. V and J are TRBV11-2 and TRBJ2-3, with 10 bases lining up with TRBD1. Germline V lookup: CDR1 SGHAT, CDR2 FQNNGV. The CDR3 covers 14 residues. Trimming removed 4 bases from V and 5 bases from J; junction bases left unmatched: 3.